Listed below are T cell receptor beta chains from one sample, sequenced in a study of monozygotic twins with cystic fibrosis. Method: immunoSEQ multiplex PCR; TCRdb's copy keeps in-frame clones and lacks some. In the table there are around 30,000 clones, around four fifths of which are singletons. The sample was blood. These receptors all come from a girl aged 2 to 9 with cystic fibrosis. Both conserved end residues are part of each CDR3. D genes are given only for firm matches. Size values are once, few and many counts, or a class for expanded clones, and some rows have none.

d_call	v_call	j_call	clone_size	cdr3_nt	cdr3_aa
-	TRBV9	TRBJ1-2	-	TGTGCCAGCAGCGATGGTAGCCACAGAGACTATGGCTACACCTTC	CASSDGSHRDYGYTF
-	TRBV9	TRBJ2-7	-	TGTGCCAGCAGCGTAGACGCCGGTACCTACGAGCAGTACTTC	CASSVDAGTYEQYF
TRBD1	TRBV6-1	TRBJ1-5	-	TGTGCCAGCAGTGAAGAGACAGGGGGGAATCAGCCCCAGCATTTT	CASSEETGGNQPQHF
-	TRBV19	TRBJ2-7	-	TGTGCCAGTAGTATAGGCCCAAATCCAGGGAACGAGCAGTACTTC	CASSIGPNPGNEQYF
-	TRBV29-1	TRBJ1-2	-	TGCAGCGTAGGACGGACCCTCAACTATGGCTACACCTTC	CSVGRTLNYGYTF
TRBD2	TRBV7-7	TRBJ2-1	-	TGTGCTAGCAGCCCAGGGACTAGCGGGACCGTAGATGAGCAGTTCTTC	CASSPGTSGTVDEQFF
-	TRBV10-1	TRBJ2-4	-	TGCGCCAGCAGTGAGTCTGCGAACATTCAGTACTTC	CASSESANIQYF
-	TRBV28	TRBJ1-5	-	TGTGCCAGCAGTTTAGGAGGGCAGCCCCAGCATTTT	CASSLGGQPQHF
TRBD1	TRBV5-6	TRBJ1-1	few	TGTGCCAGCAGCTTGCTAAGTGGGACAGGGGGTACCGAAGCTTTCTTT	CASSLLSGTGGTEAFF
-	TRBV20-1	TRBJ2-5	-	TGCAGTGCTAGCGTGGAAGAGACCCAGTACTTC	CSASVEETQYF
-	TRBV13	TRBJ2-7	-	TGTGCCAGCAGCTTATCGGGAACAGGCTCCTACGAGCAGTACTTC	CASSLSGTGSYEQYF
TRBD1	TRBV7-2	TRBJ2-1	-	TGTGCCAGCAGCCTCGGGACAGGACGAAATGAGCAGTTCTTC	CASSLGTGRNEQFF
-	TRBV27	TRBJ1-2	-	TGTGCCAGCAGTTTAACGGAAAACTATGGCTACACCTTC	CASSLTENYGYTF
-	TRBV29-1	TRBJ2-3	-	TGCAGCGTTCAACGAGGGAGCACAGATACGCAGTATTTT	CSVQRGSTDTQYF
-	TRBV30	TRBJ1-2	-	TGTGCCTGGAGTGGAGGGAGAGCTAACTATGGCTACACCTTC	CAWSGGRANYGYTF
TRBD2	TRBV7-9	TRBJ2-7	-	TGTGCCAGCAGCTTTACTAGCGGGAAGGCCTACGAGCAGTACTTC	CASSFTSGKAYEQYF
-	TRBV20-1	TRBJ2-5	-	TGCAGTGCTCCGCAAGAGACCCAGTACTTC	CSAPQETQYF
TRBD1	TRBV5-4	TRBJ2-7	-	TGTGCCAGCAGCTGGGGACAGGGGAATACCGAGCAGTACTTC	CASSWGQGNTEQYF
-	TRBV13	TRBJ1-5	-	TGTGCCAGCAGCTCGGGAAGTAGCAATCAGCCCCAGCATTTT	CASSSGSSNQPQHF
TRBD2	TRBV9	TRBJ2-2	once	TGTGCCAGCAGCCCGCGGACTAGCGACGGGGAGCTGTTTTTT	CASSPRTSDGELFF
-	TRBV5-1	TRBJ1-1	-	TGCGCCAGCAGCTTGGGGGTTGGCGTCGGCTTGAACACTGAAGCTTTCTTT	CASSLGVGVGLNTEAFF
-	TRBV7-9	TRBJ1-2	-	TGTGCCAGCAGCTTAAACTATGGCTACACCTTC	CASSLNYGYTF
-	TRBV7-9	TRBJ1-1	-	TGTGCCAGCAGCTTTCAGGGAATGAACACTGAAGCTTTCTTT	CASSFQGMNTEAFF
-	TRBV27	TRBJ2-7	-	TGTGCCAGCAGTTATTCGGCGGGCACCTACGAGCAGTACTTC	CASSYSAGTYEQYF
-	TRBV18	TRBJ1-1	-	TGTGCCAGCTCACTTGGGGTACTAGGGACGAACACTGAAGCTTTCTTT	CASSLGVLGTNTEAFF
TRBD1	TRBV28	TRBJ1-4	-	TGTGCCAGCCGGTCCGCGGACAGGGCGGAAAAACTGTTTTTT	CASRSADRAEKLFF
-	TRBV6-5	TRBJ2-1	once	TGTGCCAGCAGTTACAGGGGGATGGTCAATGAGCAGTTCTTC	CASSYRGMVNEQFF
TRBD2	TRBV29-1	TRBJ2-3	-	TGCAGCGTTGCACAGCGGGAGGGGTACACAGATACGCAGTATTTT	CSVAQREGYTDTQYF
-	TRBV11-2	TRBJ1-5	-	TGTGCCAGCAGCTTAGGGTCAAGTAGCAATCAGCCCCAGCATTTT	CASSLGSSSNQPQHF
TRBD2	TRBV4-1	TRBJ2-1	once	TGCGCCAGCAGCCAATTTCTTGGGACTAGCACCCAGGTGGGTGAGCAGTTCTTC	CASSQFLGTSTQVGEQFF
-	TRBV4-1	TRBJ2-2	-	TGCGCCAGCACCTGGGGGGGGACAAACACCGGGGAGCTGTTTTTT	CASTWGGTNTGELFF
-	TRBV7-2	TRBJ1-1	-	TGTGCCAGCAGCTTAGAGGGAAGTGGTACTGAAGCTTTCTTT	CASSLEGSGTEAFF